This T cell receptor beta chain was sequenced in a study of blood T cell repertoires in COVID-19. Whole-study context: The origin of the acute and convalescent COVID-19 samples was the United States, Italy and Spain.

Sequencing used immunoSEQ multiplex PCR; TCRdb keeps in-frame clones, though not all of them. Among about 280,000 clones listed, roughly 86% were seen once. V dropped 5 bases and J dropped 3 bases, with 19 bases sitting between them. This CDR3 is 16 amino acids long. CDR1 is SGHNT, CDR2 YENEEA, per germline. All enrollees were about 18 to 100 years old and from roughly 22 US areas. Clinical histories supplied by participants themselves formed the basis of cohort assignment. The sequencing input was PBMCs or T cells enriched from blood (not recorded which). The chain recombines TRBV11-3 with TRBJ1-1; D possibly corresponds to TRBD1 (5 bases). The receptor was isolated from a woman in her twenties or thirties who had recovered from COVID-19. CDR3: CASSPPLGGPDTEAFF. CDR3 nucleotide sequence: TGTGCCAGCAGCCCCCCCTTGGGGGGTCCGGACACTGAAGCTTTCTTT. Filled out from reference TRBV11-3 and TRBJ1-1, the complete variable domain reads EAGVVQSPRYKIIEKKQPVAFWCNPISGHNTLYWYLQNLGQGPELLIRYENEEAVDDSQLPKDRFSAERLKGVDSTLKIQPAELGDSAVYLCASSPPLGGPDTEAFFGQGTRLTVV.